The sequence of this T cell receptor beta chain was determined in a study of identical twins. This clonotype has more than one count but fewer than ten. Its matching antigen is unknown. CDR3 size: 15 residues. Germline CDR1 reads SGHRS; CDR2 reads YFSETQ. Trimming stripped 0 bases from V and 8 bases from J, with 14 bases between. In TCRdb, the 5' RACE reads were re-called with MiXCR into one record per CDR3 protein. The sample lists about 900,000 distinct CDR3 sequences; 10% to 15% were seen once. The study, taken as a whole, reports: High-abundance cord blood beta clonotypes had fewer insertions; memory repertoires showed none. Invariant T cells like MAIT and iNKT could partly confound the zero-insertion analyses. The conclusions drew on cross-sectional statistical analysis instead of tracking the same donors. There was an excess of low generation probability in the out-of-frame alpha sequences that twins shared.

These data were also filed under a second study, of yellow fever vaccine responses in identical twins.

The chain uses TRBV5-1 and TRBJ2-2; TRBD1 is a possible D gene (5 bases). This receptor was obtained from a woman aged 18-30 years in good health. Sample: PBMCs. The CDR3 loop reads CASSLVPGSAGELFF. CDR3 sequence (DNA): TGCGCCAGCAGCTTGGTGCCAGGGTCAGCTGGGGAGCTGTTTTTT.